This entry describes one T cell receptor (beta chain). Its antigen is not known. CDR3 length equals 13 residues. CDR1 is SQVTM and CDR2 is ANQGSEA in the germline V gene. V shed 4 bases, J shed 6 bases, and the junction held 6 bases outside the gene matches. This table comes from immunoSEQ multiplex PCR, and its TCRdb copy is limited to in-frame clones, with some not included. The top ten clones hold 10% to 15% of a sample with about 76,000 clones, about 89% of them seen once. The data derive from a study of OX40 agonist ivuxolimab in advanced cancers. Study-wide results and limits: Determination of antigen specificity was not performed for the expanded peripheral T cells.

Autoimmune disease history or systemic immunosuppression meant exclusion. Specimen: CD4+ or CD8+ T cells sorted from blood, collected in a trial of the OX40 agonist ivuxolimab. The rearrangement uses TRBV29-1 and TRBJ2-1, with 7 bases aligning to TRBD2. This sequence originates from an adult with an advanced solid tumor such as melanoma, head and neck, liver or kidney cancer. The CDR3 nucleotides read TGCAGCGTTGGGGGAGGGTCCCTCAATGAGCAGTTCTTC. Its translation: CSVGGGSLNEQFF.